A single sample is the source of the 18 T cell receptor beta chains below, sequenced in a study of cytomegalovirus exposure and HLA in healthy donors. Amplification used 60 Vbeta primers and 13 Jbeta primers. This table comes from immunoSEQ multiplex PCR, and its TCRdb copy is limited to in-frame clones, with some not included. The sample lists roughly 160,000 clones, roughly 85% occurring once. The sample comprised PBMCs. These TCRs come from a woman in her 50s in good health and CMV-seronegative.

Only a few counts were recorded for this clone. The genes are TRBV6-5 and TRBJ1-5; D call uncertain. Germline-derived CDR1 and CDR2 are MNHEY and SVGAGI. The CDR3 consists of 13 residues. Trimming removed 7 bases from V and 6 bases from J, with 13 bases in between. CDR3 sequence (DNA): TGTGCCAGCACGTATCGCGAGGGTCAGCCCCAGCATTTT. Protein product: CASTYREGQPQHF.

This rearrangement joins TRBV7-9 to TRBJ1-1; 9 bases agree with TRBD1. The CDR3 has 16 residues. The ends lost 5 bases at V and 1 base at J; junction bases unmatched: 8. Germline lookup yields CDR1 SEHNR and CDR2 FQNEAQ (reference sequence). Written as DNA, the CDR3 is TGTGCCAGCAGCGACCCGGGACAGGGTACGAACACTGAAGCTTTCTTT. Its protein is CASSDPGQGTNTEAFF.

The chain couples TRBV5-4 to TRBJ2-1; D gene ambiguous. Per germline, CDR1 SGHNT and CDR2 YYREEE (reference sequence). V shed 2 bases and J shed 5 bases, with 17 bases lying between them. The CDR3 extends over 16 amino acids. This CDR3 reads CASSFMQNLVNNEQFF. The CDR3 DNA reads TGTGCCAGCAGCTTCATGCAGAACCTCGTCAACAATGAGCAGTTCTTC.

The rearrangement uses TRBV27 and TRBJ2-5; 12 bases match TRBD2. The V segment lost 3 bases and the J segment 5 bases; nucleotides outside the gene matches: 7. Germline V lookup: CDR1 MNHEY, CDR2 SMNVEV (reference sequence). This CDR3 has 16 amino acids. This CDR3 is CASSFRLAGGPETQYF. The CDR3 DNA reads TGTGCCAGCAGTTTTCGGCTAGCGGGGGGGCCGGAGACCCAGTACTTC.

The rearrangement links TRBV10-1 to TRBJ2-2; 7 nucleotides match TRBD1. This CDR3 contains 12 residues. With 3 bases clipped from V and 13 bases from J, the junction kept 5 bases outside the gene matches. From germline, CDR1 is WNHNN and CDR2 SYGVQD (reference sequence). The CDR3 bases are TGCGCCAGCAGTGAAGGGGGCGATTCGCTGTTTTTT. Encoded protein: CASSEGGDSLFF.

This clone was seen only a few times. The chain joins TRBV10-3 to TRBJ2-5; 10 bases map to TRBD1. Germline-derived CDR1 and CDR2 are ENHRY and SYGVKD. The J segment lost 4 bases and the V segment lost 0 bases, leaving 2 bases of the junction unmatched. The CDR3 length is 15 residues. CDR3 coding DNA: TGTGCCATCAGTGAGTCCTGGACAGGGGGAGAGACCCAGTACTTC. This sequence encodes CAISESWTGGETQYF.

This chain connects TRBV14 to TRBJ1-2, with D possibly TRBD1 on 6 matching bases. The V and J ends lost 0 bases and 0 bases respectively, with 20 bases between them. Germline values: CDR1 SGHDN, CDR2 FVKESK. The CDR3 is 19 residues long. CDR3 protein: CASSQEVVAGTPTNYGYTF. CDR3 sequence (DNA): TGTGCCAGCAGCCAAGAGGTCGTGGCCGGGACACCCACTAACTATGGCTACACCTTC.

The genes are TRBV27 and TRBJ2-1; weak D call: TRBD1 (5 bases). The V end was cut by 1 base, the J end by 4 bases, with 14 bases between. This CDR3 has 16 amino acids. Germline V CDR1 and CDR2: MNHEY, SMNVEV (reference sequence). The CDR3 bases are TGTGCCAGCAGTTTATTTTGGCAGGGTGCATACAATGAGCAGTTCTTC. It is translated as CASSLFWQGAYNEQFF.

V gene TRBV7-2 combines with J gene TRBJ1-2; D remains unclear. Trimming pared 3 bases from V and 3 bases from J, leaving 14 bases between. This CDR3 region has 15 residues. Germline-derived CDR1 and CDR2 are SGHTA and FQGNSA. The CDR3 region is CASSFSGSLDYGYTF. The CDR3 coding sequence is TGTGCCAGCAGCTTCTCGGGTTCACTTGACTATGGCTACACCTTC. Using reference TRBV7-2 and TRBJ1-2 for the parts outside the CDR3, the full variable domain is GAGVSQSPSNKVTEKGKDVELRCDPISGHTALYWYRQSLGQGLEFLIYFQGNSAPDKSGLPSDRFSAERTGGSVSTLTIQRTQQEDSAVYLCASSFSGSLDYGYTFGSGTRLTVV.

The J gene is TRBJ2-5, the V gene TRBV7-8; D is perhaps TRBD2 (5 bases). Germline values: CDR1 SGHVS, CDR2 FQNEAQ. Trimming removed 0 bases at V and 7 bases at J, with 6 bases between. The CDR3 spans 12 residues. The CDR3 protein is CASSLAGGTQYF. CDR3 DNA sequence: TGTGCCAGCAGCTTAGCTGGAGGGACCCAGTACTTC.

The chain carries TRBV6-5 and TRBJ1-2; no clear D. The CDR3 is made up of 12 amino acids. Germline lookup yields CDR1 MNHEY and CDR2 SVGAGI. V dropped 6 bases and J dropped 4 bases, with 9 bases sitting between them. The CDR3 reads CASSWRGYGYTF. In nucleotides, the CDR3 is TGTGCCAGCAGCTGGCGGGGCTATGGCTACACCTTC.

The CDR3 sequence: CSVEDPGFWETQYF. As DNA, the CDR3 is TGCAGCGTTGAAGATCCCGGGTTTTGGGAGACCCAGTACTTC. The chain is built from TRBV29-1 and TRBJ2-5, with D uncertain. Trimming cost V 0 bases and J 5 bases, with 13 bases left between them. This CDR3 region has 14 residues. Germline loops: CDR1 SQVTM, CDR2 ANQGSEA.

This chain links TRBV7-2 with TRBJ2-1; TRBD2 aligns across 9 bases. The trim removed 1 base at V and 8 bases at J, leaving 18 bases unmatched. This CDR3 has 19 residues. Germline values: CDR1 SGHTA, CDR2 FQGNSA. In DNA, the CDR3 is TGTGCCAGCAGCTTAGATATGCCTAGCGGGAATCTCGGTGTTGATGAGCAGTTCTTC. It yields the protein CASSLDMPSGNLGVDEQFF.

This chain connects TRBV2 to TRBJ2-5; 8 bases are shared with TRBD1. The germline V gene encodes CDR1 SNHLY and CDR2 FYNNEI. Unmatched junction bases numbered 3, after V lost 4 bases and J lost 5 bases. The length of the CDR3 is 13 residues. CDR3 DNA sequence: TGTGCCAGCAGTGGCAGGGGGCGGGAGACCCAGTACTTC. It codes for CASSGRGRETQYF.

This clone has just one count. Here the CDR3 DNA reads TGCGCCAGCAGCTTGAGCAAAGATCAGCCCCAGCATTTT. Translating gives CASSLSKDQPQHF. The V call is TRBV5-1, the J call TRBJ1-5; D is uncertain. Between the trimmed V and J ends, which lost 1 base and 5 bases, there was a span of 7 bases. The CDR3 has 13 residues. The germline gives CDR1 SGHRS, CDR2 YFSETQ.

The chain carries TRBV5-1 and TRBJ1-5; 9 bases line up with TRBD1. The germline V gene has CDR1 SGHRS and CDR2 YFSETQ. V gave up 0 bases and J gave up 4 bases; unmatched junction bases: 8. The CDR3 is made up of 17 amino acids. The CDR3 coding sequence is TGCGCCAGCAGCTTGGGCGGGACAGGGAGCCCAAATCAGCCCCAGCATTTT. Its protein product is CASSLGGTGSPNQPQHF.

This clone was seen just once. In DNA, the CDR3 is TGCAGCGTTGAAGCCCCTTTGGGGACTAGCGGGGGGTCCCGATATGGCGGGGAGCTGTTTTTT. Translated, it gives CSVEAPLGTSGGSRYGGELFF. The chain combines TRBV29-1 with TRBJ2-2; 15 bases are a match to TRBD2. The CDR3 contains 21 residues. J lost 7 bases, V lost 1 base, and 19 bases had no gene match. Per germline, CDR1 SQVTM and CDR2 ANQGSEA.

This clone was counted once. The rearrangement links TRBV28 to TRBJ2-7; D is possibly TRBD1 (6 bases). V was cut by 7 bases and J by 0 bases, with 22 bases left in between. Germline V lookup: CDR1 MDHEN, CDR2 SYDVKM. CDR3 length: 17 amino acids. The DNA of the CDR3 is TGTGCCAGCACCTCCGAGGGCAGGGGCCTACTCTCCTACGAGCAGTACTTC. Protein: CASTSEGRGLLSYEQYF.